This T cell receptor beta chain derives from a study of shared clonotypes between healthy human individuals. Study-level results: Large sequencing depth failed to make sorted-subset sequencing complete, rarefaction showed. Estimated richness values were generally larger in naive subsets than in memory subsets. The low donor count limited represented genetic and exposure-history diversity.

Replicate PCRs run on sorted subsets employed 150 to 250 ng DNA, approximately 30,000 T cell genomes. The repertoire was sequenced with immunoSEQ multiplex PCR; TCRdb's copy has only in-frame clones and lacks some. The data contain 2 million to 2.5 million clones, approximately 94% of them singletons. Germline V gene lookup returns CDR1 MNHEY and CDR2 SMNVEV (reference sequence). The CDR3 has 11 amino acids. The V gene lost 6 bases and the J gene lost 5 bases, with 7 bases spanning the gap. To note about this clone: Antigen: not known.

The source of this sequence is a man aged 18 to 29 in good health. Some clones in this sample may be carry-over from other donors' samples. The V call is TRBV27, the J call TRBJ2-5, with a tentative D call TRBD2 (5 bases). Sequencing was performed on naive CD4+ T cells from PBMCs. Subset: CD45RA+ positively selected. CDR3 DNA sequence: TGTGCCAGCAGGACGGGGGAGACCCAGTACTTC. Translation gives CASRTGETQYF.